These T cell receptor beta chains were read from a single sample in a study of cytomegalovirus exposure and HLA in healthy donors. Profiling relied on immunoSEQ multiplex PCR, and the TCRdb table lists in-frame clones only, not all of them. This sample yields 200,000 or so clones, of which 75% to 90% are seen a single time; 0.71% belongs to the top ten. Sequenced: PBMCs. These receptors originate from a boy under 10 years old in good health and CMV-seronegative. Each CDR3 is given with its conserved first and last residue. Each record gives: clone size, J gene, D gene, V gene, CDR3 DNA, CDR3 protein. D genes are given only for firm matches. For some rows the clone size is stated as once, few or many, or as a class when expanded; others skip it.

>NA|TRBJ2-7|NA|TRBV7-3
TGTGCCAGCAGCTTAGGGGGGGGCGCCTACGAGCAGTACTTC
CASSLGGGAYEQYF
>NA|TRBJ1-2|NA|TRBV7-9
TGTGCCAGCAGCTTAGATAGCTATGGCTACACCTTC
CASSLDSYGYTF
>NA|TRBJ2-7|TRBD1|TRBV30
TGTGCCTGGAGTCCCCCCGAGGGGGCCTCCTACGAGCAGTACTTC
CAWSPPEGASYEQYF
>NA|TRBJ2-4|NA|TRBV19
TGTGCCAGTAGTATTGACCCCGAGGGTTATAACATTCAGTACTTC
CASSIDPEGYNIQYF
>NA|TRBJ2-2|NA|TRBV7-7
TGTGCTAGCAGCTTTTGGACGGAGGGCCGAGCGAACACCGGGGAGCTGTTTTTT
CASSFWTEGRANTGELFF
>NA|TRBJ1-2|NA|TRBV4-1
TGCGCCAGCAGCCATTACCTATTCTATGGCTACACCTTC
CASSHYLFYGYTF
>NA|TRBJ2-4|NA|TRBV4-1
TGCGCCAGCAGCCAACCCCCGGGGTTCGGGGCCAAAAACATTCAGTACTTC
CASSQPPGFGAKNIQYF
>NA|TRBJ2-3|TRBD1|TRBV2
TGTGCCAGGTCGGGACAGGCGCCCACAGATACGCAGTATTTT
CARSGQAPTDTQYF
>NA|TRBJ1-1|NA|TRBV20-1
TGCAGCGCGTGCACCGGCACTGAAGCTTTCTTT
CSACTGTEAFF
>NA|TRBJ1-2|TRBD1|TRBV10-3
TGTGCCATCAGTGACGACAGGGGATTCTATGGCTACACCTTC
CAISDDRGFYGYTF
>NA|TRBJ1-1|NA|TRBV9
TGTGCCAGCAGCCCCGGGGGGGGAGGGAGTAATGAAGCTTTCTTT
CASSPGGGGSNEAFF
>NA|TRBJ2-1|TRBD2|TRBV30
TGTGCCTGGAGTGTTAAAGCGGGAGGGCCTAGGGATGAGCAGTTCTTC
CAWSVKAGGPRDEQFF
>few|TRBJ2-7|TRBD2|TRBV5-4
TGTGCCAGCAGCTCATCACTCCCGGGCAGGGCTAGCGGGAGGGCTCAGGAGCAGTACTTC
CASSSSLPGRASGRAQEQYF
>NA|TRBJ2-2|TRBD1|TRBV9
TGTGCCAGCAGCGTCCATCCCCCGTGGGACAGGGGGCCGGCCGGGGAGCTGTTTTTT
CASSVHPPWDRGPAGELFF